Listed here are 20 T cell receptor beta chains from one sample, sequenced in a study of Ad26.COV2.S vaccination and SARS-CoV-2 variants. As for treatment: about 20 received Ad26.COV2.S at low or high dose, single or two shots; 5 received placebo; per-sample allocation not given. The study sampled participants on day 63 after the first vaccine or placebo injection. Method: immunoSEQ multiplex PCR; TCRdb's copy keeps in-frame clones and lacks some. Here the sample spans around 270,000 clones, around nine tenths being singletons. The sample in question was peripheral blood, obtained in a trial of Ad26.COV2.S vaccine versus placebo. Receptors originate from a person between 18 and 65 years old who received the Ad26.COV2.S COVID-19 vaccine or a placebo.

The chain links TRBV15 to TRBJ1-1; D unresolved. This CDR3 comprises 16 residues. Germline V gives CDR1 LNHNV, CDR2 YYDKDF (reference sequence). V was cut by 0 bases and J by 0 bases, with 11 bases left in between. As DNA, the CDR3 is TGTGCCACCAGCAGAGAGACGTACATCATGAACACTGAAGCTTTCTTT. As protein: CATSRETYIMNTEAFF.

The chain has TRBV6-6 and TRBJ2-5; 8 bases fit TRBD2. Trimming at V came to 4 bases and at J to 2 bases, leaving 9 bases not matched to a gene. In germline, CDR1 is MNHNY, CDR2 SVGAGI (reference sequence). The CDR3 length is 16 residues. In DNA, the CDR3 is TGTGCCAGCAGTTCGCCTCCGGGACTAGGGCAAGAGACCCAGTACTTC. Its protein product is CASSSPPGLGQETQYF.

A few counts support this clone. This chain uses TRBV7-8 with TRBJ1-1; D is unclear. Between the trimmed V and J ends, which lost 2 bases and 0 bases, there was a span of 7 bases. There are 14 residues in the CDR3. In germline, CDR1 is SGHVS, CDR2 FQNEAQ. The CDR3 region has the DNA TGTGCCAGCAGCTTATTGGAGATGAACACTGAAGCTTTCTTT. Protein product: CASSLLEMNTEAFF.

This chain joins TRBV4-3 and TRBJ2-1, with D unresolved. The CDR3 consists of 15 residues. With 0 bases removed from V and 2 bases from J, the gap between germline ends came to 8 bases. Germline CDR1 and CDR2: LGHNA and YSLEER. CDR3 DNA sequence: TGCGCCAGCAGCCAAGAAGACATGCCCTACAATGAGCAGTTCTTC. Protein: CASSQEDMPYNEQFF.

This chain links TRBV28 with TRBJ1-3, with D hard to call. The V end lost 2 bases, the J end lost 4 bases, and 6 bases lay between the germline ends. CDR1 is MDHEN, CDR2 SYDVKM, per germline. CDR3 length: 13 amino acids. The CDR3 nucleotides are TGTGCCAGCAGTTTACCCACAGGAAACACCATATATTTT. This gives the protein CASSLPTGNTIYF.

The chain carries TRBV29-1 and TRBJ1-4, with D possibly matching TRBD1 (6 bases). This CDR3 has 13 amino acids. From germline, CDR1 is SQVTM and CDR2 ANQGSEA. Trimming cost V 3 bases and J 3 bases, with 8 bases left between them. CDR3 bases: TGCAGCGTTGATGAGGGGGCTAATGAAAAACTGTTTTTT. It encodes CSVDEGANEKLFF.

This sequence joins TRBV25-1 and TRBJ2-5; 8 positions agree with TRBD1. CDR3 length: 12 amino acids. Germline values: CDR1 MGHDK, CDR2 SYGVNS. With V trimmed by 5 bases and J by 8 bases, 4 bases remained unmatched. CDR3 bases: TGTGCCAGCAGTTACCAGGGGGCTACCCAGTACTTC. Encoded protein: CASSYQGATQYF. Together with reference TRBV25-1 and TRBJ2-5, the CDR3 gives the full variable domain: EADIYQTPRYLVIGTGKKITLECSQTMGHDKMYWYQQDPGMELHLIHYSYGVNSTEKGDLSSESTVSRIRTEHFPLTLESARPSHTSQYLCASSYQGATQYFGPGTRLLVL.

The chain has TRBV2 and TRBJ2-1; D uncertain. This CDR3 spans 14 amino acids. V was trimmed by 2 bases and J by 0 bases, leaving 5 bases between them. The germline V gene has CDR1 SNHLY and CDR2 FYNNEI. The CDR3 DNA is TGTGCCAGCAGTGAATATCGCTCCTACAATGAGCAGTTCTTC. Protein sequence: CASSEYRSYNEQFF.

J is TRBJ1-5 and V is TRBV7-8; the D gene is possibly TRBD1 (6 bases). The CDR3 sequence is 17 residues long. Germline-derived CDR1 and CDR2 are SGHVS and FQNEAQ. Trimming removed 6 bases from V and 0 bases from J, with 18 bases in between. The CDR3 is CASRSDPLTGSNQPQHF. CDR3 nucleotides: TGTGCCAGCAGATCTGATCCGCTGACAGGTAGCAATCAGCCCCAGCATTTT.

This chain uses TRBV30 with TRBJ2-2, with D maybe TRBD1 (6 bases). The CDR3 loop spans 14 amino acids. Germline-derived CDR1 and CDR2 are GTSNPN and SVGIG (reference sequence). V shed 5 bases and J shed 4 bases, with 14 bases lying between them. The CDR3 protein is CAWALGQFTGELFF. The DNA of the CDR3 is TGTGCCTGGGCCTTAGGACAGTTCACCGGGGAGCTGTTTTTT. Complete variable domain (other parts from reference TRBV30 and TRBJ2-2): SQTIHQWPATLVQPVGSPLSLECTVEGTSNPNLYWYRQAAGRGLQLLFYSVGIGQISSEVPQNLSASRPQDRQFILSSKKLLLSDSGFYLCAWALGQFTGELFFGEGSRLTVL.

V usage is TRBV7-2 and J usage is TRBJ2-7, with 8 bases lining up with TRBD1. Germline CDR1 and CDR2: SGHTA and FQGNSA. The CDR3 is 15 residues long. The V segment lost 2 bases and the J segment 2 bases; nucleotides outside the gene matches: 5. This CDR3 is CASSLKGQETYEQYF. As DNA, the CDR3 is TGTGCCAGCAGCTTAAAGGGACAGGAAACCTACGAGCAGTACTTC.

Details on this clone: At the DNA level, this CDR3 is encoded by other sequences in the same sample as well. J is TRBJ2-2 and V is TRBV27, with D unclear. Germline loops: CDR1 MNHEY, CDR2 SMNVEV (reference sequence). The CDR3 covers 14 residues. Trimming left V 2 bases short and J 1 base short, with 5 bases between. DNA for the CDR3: TGTGCCAGCAGTTTAACGGGGAACACCGGGGAGCTGTTTTTT. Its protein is CASSLTGNTGELFF.

The CDR3 sequence: CASSWRLTTNQPQHF. The CDR3 DNA is TGTGCCAGCAGCTGGCGACTCACGACCAATCAGCCCCAGCATTTT. This chain links TRBV7-2 with TRBJ1-5; D unclear. The CDR3 runs 15 residues. V lost 4 bases and J 3 bases, leaving 13 bases between the germline ends. Germline V gene lookup returns CDR1 SGHTA and CDR2 FQGNSA.

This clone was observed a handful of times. CDR3: CASSPPPGELFF. The CDR3, as DNA: TGTGCCAGCAGCCCCCCTCCCGGGGAGCTGTTTTTT. This chain joins TRBV5-8 and TRBJ2-2; D remains unclear. CDR3 length: 12 amino acids. Germline V CDR1 and CDR2: SGHTS, YDEGEE. With 4 bases removed from V and 6 bases from J, the gap between germline ends came to 7 bases.

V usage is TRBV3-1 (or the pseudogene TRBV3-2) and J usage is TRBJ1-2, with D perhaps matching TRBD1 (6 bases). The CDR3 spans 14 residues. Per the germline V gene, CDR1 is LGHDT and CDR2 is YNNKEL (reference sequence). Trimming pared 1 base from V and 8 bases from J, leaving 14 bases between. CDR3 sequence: CASSQVSGEGGYTF. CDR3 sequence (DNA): TGTGCCAGCAGCCAAGTTTCAGGGGAAGGGGGCTACACCTTC.

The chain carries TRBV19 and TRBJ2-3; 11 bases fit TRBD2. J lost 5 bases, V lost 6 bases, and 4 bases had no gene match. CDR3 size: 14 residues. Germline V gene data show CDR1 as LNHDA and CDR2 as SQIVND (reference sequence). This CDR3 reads CASRLAGAGDTQYF. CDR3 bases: TGTGCCAGTAGACTAGCGGGAGCCGGAGATACGCAGTATTTT.

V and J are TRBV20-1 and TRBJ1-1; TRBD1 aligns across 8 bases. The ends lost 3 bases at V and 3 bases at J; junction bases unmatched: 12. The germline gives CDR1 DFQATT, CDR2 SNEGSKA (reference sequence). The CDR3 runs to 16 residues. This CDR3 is CSASPEAGGVHTEAFF. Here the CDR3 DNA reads TGCAGTGCTAGTCCTGAGGCAGGGGGCGTACACACTGAAGCTTTCTTT.

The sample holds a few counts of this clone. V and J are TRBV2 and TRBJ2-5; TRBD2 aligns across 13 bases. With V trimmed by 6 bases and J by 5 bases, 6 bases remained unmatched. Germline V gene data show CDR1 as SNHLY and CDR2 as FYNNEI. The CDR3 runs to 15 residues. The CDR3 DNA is TGTGCCAGCAGACGGACTAGCGGGAGTAGGGAGACCCAGTACTTC. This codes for CASRRTSGSRETQYF.

CDR3 protein: CASSLTGPQGYTF. The CDR3 region has the DNA TGTGCCAGCAGCTTAACTGGGCCCCAGGGCTACACCTTC. The chain uses TRBV7-9 and TRBJ1-2; D is unclear. Between the trimmed V and J ends, which lost 2 bases and 8 bases, there was a span of 12 bases. From germline, CDR1 is SEHNR and CDR2 FQNEAQ (reference sequence). The CDR3 spans 13 residues.

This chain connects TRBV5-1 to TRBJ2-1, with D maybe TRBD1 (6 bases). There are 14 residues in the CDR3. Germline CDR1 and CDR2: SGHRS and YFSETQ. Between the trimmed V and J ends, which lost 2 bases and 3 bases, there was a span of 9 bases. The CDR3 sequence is CASSFGQFYNEQFF. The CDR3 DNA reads TGCGCCAGCAGCTTCGGACAGTTCTACAATGAGCAGTTCTTC.